This TCR beta chain is from a study of regulatory T cells in long-lasting Graves disease. General study results and limits: Not thyroid tissue but only peripheral blood was studied. Favoring TRBV28, TRBJ1-2 and TRBJ2-5 was a feature seen in persistent disease.

Described time point: newly diagnosed GD, antithyroid drugs for less than 3 months. After RNA was extracted from PBMCs, the TCR library was made from it. For TCR beta, libraries came from iRepertoire HTBI primers and Arm-PCR of CDR3 regions. From the multiplex PCR reads, TCRdb called clonotypes with MiXCR, one entry per CDR3 protein. The sample consists of around 400,000 distinct CDR3 sequences, approximately 16% of them appearing once. This clonotype was counted a few times. Antigen specificity is unknown. V lost 3 bases to trimming and J lost 14 bases, with 13 bases between them. The CDR3 is made up of 12 amino acids. In germline, CDR1 is LNHDA, CDR2 SQIVND (reference sequence). These data also formed part of another study, on T cells in Graves' hyperthyroidism and ophthalmopathy. That publication notes: Prediction of ophthalmopathy progression came a median roughly 6.7 months pre-onset.

The rearrangement links TRBV19 to TRBJ1-4, with D tentatively TRBD1 (5 bases). The clonotype originates from a woman aged 40 to 49 with Graves disease. The sequenced sample was peripheral blood mononuclear cells (PBMCs), obtained at new diagnosis, from a patient treated with antithyroid drugs. DNA of the CDR3: TGTGCCAGTAGTATCTCGGGGACCCTTCTGTTTTTT. Amino acids: CASSISGTLLFF.